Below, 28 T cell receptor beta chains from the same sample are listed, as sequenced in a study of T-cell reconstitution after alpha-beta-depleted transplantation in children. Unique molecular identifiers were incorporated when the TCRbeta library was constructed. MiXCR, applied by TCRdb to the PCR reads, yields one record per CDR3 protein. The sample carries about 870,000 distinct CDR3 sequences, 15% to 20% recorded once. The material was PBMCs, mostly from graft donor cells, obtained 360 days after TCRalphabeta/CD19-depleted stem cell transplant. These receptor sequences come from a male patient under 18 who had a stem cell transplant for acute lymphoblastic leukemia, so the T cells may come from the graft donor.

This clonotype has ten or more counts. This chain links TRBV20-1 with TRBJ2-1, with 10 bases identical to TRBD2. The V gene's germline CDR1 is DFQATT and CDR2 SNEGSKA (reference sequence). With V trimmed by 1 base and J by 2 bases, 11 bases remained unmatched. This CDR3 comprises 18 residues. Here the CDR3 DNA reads TGCAGTGCTAGAGTGGCTAGCGGGAGTCTTAAGCCCTACAATGAGCAGTTCTTC. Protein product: CSARVASGSLKPYNEQFF.

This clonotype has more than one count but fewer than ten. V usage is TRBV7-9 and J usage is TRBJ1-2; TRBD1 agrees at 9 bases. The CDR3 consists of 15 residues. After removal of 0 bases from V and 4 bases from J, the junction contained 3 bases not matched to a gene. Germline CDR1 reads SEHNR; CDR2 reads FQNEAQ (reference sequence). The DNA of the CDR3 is TGTGCCAGCAGCTTAGCGGGGACAGGGACCTATGGCTACACCTTC. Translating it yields CASSLAGTGTYGYTF.

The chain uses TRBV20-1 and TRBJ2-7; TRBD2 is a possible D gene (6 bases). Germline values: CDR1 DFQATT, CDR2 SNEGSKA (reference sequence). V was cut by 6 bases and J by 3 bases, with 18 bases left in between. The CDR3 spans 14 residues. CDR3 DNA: TGCAGTGCGACCCGTAGCGGCGCTTTCTACGAGCAGTACTTC. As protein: CSATRSGAFYEQYF.

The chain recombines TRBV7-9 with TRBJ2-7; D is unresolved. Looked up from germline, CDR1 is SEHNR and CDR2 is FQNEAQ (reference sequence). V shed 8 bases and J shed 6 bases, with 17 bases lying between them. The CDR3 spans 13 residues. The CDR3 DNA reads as TGTGCCAGCCGGGCACACACCTTGGGCGAGCAGTACTTC. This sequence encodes CASRAHTLGEQYF. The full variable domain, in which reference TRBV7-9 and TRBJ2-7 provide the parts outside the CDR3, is DTGVSQNPRHKITKRGQNVTFRCDPISEHNRLYWYRQTLGQGPEFLTYFQNEAQLEKSRLLSDRFSAERPKGSFSTLEIQRTEQGDSAMYLCASRAHTLGEQYFGPGTRLTVT.

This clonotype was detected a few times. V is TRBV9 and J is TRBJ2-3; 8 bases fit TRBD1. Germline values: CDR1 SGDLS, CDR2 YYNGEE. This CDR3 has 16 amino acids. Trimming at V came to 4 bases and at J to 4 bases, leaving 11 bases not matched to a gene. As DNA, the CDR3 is TGTGCCAGCAGCCGCGGACAGGGATTAGCGGCAGATACGCAGTATTTT. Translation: CASSRGQGLAADTQYF.

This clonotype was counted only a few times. CDR3 residues: CASSYRTGITEAFF. CDR3 in DNA: TGTGCCAGCAGTTATCGGACAGGGATCACTGAAGCTTTCTTT. The chain couples TRBV6-5 to TRBJ1-1; 8 positions agree with TRBD1. CDR3 length: 14 residues. The junction had 4 bases not matched to a gene; V was cut back by 3 bases and J by 4 bases. In germline, CDR1 is MNHEY, CDR2 SVGAGI.

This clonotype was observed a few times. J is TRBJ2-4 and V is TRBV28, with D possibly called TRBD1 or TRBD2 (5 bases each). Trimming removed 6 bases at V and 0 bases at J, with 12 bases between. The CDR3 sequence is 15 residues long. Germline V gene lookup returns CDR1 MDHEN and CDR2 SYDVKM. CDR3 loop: CASSILGTAKNIQYF. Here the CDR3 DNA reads TGTGCCAGCAGCATTCTGGGGACAGCCAAAAACATTCAGTACTTC.

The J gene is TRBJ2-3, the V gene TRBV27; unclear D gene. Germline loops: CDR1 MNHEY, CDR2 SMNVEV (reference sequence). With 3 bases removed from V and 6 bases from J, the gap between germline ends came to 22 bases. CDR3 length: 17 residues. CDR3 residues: CASSFGPTEPMLDTQYF. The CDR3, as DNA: TGTGCCAGCAGTTTCGGGCCCACAGAACCTATGTTGGATACGCAGTATTTT.

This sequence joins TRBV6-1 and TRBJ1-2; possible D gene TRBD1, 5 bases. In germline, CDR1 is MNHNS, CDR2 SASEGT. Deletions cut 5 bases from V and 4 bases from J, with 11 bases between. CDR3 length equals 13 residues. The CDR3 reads CASSTQTGYGYTF. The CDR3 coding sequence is TGTGCCAGCAGTACCCAAACAGGCTATGGCTACACCTTC.

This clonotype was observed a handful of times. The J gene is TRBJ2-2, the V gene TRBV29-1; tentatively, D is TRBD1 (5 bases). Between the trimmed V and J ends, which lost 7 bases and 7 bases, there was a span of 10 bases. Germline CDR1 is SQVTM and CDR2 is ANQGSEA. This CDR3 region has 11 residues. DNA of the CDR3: TGCAGCGCAGAAGGGGTCGGGGAGCTGTTTTTT. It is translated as CSAEGVGELFF.

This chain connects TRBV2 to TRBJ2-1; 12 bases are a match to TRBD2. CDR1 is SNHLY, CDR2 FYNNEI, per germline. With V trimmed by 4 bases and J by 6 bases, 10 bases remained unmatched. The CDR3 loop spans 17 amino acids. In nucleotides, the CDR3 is TGTGCCAGCAGTGCTTTTAGACTAGCGGGAGTTTCCAATGAGCAGTTCTTC. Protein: CASSAFRLAGVSNEQFF.

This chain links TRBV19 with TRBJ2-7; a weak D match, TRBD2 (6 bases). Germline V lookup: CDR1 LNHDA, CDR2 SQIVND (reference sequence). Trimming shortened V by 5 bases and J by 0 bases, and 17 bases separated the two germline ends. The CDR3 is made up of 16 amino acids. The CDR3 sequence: CASSLQPGLSSYEQYF. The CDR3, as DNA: TGTGCCAGTAGTCTACAGCCGGGACTGAGCTCCTACGAGCAGTACTTC. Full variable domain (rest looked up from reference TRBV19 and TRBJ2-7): DGGITQSPKYLFRKEGQNVTLSCEQNLNHDAMYWYRQDPGQGLRLIYYSQIVNDFQKGDIAEGYSVSREKKESFPLTVTSAQKNPTAFYLCASSLQPGLSSYEQYFGPGTRLTVT.

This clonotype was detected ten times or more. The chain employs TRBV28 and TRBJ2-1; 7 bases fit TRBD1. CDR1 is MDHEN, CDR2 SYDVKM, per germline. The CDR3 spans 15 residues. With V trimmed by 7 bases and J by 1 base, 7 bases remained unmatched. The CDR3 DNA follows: TGTGCCAGCAATGGACAGGCCAGATCCTACAATGAGCAGTTCTTC. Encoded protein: CASNGQARSYNEQFF.

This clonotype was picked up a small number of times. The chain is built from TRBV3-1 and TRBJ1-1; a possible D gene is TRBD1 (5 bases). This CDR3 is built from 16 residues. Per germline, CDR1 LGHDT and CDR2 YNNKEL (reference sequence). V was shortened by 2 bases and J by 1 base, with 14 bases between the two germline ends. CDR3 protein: CASSQHPGQKNTEAFF. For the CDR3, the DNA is TGTGCCAGCAGCCAACACCCAGGACAAAAGAACACTGAAGCTTTCTTT.

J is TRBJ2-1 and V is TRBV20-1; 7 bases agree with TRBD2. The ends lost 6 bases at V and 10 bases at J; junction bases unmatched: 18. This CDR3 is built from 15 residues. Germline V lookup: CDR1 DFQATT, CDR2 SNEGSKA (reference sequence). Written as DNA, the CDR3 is TGCAGTGCGTTCCTAGCGGAAATAAACAGTTTAGAGCAGTTCTTC. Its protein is CSAFLAEINSLEQFF.

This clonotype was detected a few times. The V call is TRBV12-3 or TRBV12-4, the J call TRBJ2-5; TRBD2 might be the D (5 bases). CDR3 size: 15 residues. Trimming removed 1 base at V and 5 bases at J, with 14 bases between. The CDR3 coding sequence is TGTGCCAGCAGTTTAGGGTCCGGGGTTGACGAGACCCAGTACTTC. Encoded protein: CASSLGSGVDETQYF.

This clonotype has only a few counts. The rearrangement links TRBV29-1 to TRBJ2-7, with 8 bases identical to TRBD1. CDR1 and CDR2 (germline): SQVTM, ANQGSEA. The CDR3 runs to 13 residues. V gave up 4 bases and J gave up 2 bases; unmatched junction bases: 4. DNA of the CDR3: TGCAGCGTTGTGCAGGACAGGGCCTACGAGCAGTACTTC. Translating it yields CSVVQDRAYEQYF.

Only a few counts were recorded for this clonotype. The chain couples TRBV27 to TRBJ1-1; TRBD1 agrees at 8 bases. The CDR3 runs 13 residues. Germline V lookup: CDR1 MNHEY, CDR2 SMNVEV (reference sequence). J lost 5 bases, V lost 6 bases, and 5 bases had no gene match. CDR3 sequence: CASRDREWTEAFF. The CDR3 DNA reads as TGTGCCAGCAGGGACAGGGAATGGACTGAAGCTTTCTTT.

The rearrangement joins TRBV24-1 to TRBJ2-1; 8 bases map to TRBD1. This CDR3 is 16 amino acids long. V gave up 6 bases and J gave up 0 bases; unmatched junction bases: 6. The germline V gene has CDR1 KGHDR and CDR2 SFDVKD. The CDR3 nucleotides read TGTGCCACCAGTCCTCTGACAGGGGACTCCTACAATGAGCAGTTCTTC. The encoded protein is CATSPLTGDSYNEQFF.

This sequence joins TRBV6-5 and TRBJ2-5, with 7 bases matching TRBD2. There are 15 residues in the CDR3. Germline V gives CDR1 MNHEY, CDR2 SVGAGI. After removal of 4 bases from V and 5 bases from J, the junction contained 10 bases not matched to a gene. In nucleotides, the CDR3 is TGTGCCAGCAGTTCCCTCCAAGCGGGAAGGGAGACCCAGTACTTC. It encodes CASSSLQAGRETQYF.

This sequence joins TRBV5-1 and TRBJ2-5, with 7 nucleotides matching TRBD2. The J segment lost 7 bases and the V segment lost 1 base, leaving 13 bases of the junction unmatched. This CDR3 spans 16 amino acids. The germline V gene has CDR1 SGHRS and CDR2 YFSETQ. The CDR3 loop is CASSLRIGGSMGTQYF. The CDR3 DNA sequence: TGCGCCAGCAGCTTGAGAATTGGCGGGAGTATGGGGACCCAGTACTTC.

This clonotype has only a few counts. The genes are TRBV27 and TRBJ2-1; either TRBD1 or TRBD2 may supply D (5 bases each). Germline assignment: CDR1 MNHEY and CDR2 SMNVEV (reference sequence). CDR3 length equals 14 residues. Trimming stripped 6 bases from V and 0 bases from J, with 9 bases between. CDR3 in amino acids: CASRGRPSYNEQFF. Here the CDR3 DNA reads TGTGCCAGCAGGGGACGTCCCTCCTACAATGAGCAGTTCTTC.

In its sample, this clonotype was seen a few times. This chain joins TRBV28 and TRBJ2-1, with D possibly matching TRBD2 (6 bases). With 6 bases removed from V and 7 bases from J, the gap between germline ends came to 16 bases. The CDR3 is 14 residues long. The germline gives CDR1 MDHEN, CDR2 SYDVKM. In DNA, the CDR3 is TGTGCCAGCAGCAGCCCGGGGGTTAGGAATGAGCAGTTCTTC. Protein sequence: CASSSPGVRNEQFF.

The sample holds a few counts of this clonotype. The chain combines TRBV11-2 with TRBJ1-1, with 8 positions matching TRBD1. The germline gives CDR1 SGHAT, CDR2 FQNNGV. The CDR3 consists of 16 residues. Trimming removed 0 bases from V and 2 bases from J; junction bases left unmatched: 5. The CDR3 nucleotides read TGTGCCAGCAGCTTAGACCCTGGACAGGGTAACACTGAAGCTTTCTTT. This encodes CASSLDPGQGNTEAFF. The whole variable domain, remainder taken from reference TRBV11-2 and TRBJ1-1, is EAGVAQSPRYKIIEKRQSVAFWCNPISGHATLYWYQQILGQGPKLLIQFQNNGVVDDSQLPKDRFSAERLKGVDSTLKIQPAKLEDSAVYLCASSLDPGQGNTEAFFGQGTRLTVV.

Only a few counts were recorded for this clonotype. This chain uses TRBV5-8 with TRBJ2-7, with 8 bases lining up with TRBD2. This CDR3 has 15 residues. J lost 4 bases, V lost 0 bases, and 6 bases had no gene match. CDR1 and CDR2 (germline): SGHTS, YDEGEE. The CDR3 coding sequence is TGTGCCAGCAGCTTGGCTAGCGGGTGGACGTACGAGCAGTACTTC. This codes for CASSLASGWTYEQYF.

The CDR3 nucleotides are TGTGCCAGCAGCTTAGGTTTGGGGGGGATGACCGCCTCCGAGCAGTACTTC. Protein product: CASSLGLGGMTASEQYF. The chain joins TRBV7-9 to TRBJ2-7; 7 positions agree with TRBD2. V dropped 1 base and J dropped 6; count of bases not matched to a gene: 15. This CDR3 region has 17 residues. Germline V lookup: CDR1 SEHNR, CDR2 FQNEAQ (reference sequence).

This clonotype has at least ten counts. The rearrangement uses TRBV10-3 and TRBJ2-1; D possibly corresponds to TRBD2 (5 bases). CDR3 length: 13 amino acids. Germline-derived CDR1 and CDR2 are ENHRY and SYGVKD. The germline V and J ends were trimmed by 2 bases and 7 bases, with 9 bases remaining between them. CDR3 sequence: CAISEPLANEQFF. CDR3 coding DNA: TGTGCCATCAGTGAGCCCTTAGCGAATGAGCAGTTCTTC.

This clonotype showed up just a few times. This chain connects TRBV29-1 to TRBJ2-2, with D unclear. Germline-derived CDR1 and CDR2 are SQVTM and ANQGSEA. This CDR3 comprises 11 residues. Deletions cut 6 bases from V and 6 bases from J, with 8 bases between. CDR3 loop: CSVSSSGELFF. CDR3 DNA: TGCAGCGTGTCTAGTTCCGGGGAGCTGTTTTTT.